Listed below are T cell receptor beta chains from one sample, sequenced in a study of T-cell reconstitution after alpha-beta-depleted transplantation in children. MiXCR was run by TCRdb on the PCR reads, yielding one entry per CDR3 protein. The profile shows 150,000 to 250,000 distinct CDR3 sequences, roughly 15% of them singletons. The source material was PBMCs from the stem cell graft donor, sampled from the stem cell graft. These TCRs come from a human donor who donated a stem cell graft to a child with acute lymphoblastic leukemia. Both conserved end residues are part of each CDR3. Each record gives: CDR3 protein, CDR3 DNA, J gene, clone size, V gene, D gene. D genes are given only for firm matches. Only part of the rows carry a size: once, few, many, or a class if the clone is expanded.

cdr3_aa: CSVRDGPNTEAFF
cdr3_nt: TGCAGCGTGCGGGACGGGCCGAACACTGAAGCTTTCTTT
j_call: TRBJ1-1
clone_size: many
v_call: TRBV29-1
d_call: -

cdr3_aa: CATSDPGQGKGRQYF
cdr3_nt: TGTGCCACCAGTGATCCGGGACAGGGGAAGGGTAGGCAGTATTTT
j_call: TRBJ2-3
clone_size: many
v_call: TRBV24-1
d_call: TRBD1

cdr3_aa: CASSLGAGTGSAEQFF
cdr3_nt: TGTGCCAGCAGCTTAGGGGCCGGGACAGGGAGTGCTGAGCAGTTCTTC
j_call: TRBJ2-1
clone_size: -
v_call: TRBV7-6
d_call: TRBD1

cdr3_aa: CASSQDMTSEYNEQFF
cdr3_nt: TGTGCCAGCAGCCAAGATATGACTAGCGAGTACAATGAGCAGTTCTTC
j_call: TRBJ2-1
clone_size: -
v_call: TRBV3-1
d_call: TRBD2

cdr3_aa: CASSLAGGYNEQFF
cdr3_nt: TGTGCCAGCAGCCTAGCGGGAGGGTACAATGAGCAGTTCTTC
j_call: TRBJ2-1
clone_size: few
v_call: TRBV11-2
d_call: TRBD2

cdr3_aa: CASSLAWTGLSYEQYF
cdr3_nt: TGTGCCAGCAGCTTGGCTTGGACGGGGCTATCCTACGAGCAGTACTTC
j_call: TRBJ2-7
clone_size: many
v_call: TRBV5-6
d_call: -

cdr3_aa: CASSYSGNTGELFF
cdr3_nt: TGTGCCAGCAGTTACTCCGGGAACACCGGGGAGCTGTTTTTT
j_call: TRBJ2-2
clone_size: many
v_call: TRBV6-5
d_call: -

cdr3_aa: CASGQGAGETQYF
cdr3_nt: TGTGCCAGCGGACAGGGGGCGGGTGAGACCCAGTACTTC
j_call: TRBJ2-5
clone_size: many
v_call: TRBV7-2
d_call: TRBD1

cdr3_aa: CASSLVPGLAGSSYNEQFF
cdr3_nt: TGTGCCAGCAGTTTAGTCCCGGGACTAGCGGGAAGCTCCTACAATGAGCAGTTCTTC
j_call: TRBJ2-1
clone_size: few
v_call: TRBV28
d_call: TRBD2

cdr3_aa: CSAREITHGVEQYF
cdr3_nt: TGCAGTGCTAGAGAAATTACCCATGGAGTCGAGCAGTACTTC
j_call: TRBJ2-7
clone_size: many
v_call: TRBV20-1
d_call: -

cdr3_aa: CASSLSLSEAFF
cdr3_nt: TGTGCCAGCAGCTTATCCCTCTCTGAAGCTTTCTTT
j_call: TRBJ1-1
clone_size: many
v_call: TRBV7-9
d_call: -

cdr3_aa: CATSEGLNEQFF
cdr3_nt: TGTGCCACCAGTGAGGGTCTTAATGAGCAGTTCTTC
j_call: TRBJ2-1
clone_size: many
v_call: TRBV24-1
d_call: -

cdr3_aa: CASSLAVRAGSYNEQFF
cdr3_nt: TGTGCCAGCAGCTTAGCGGTCAGGGCCGGGTCCTACAATGAGCAGTTCTTC
j_call: TRBJ2-1
clone_size: few
v_call: TRBV7-2
d_call: -

cdr3_aa: CASRSIGPTDTQYF
cdr3_nt: TGTGCCAGCCGGTCAATCGGCCCCACAGATACGCAGTATTTT
j_call: TRBJ2-3
clone_size: -
v_call: TRBV7-9
d_call: -

cdr3_aa: CASSLASRGSGANVLTF
cdr3_nt: TGTGCCAGCAGCTTAGCCTCCAGGGGCTCTGGGGCCAACGTCCTGACTTTC
j_call: TRBJ2-6
clone_size: many
v_call: TRBV7-2
d_call: -

cdr3_aa: CASSLEVTAGTDTQYF
cdr3_nt: TGCGCCAGCAGCTTGGAGGTGACGGCCGGCACAGATACGCAGTATTTT
j_call: TRBJ2-3
clone_size: few
v_call: TRBV5-1
d_call: -

cdr3_aa: CATYGAGRYGELFF
cdr3_nt: TGTGCCACCTACGGGGCGGGAAGGTACGGGGAGCTGTTTTTT
j_call: TRBJ2-2
clone_size: many
v_call: TRBV28
d_call: -

cdr3_aa: CSARGLDGGELFF
cdr3_nt: TGCAGTGCGAGGGGGCTAGATGGCGGGGAGCTGTTTTTT
j_call: TRBJ2-2
clone_size: many
v_call: TRBV20-1
d_call: TRBD1

cdr3_aa: CASSRGQGTEAFF
cdr3_nt: TGCGCCAGCAGCCGGGGACAGGGCACTGAAGCTTTCTTT
j_call: TRBJ1-1
clone_size: many
v_call: TRBV5-1
d_call: TRBD1

cdr3_aa: CSARDQGTGVYYGYTF
cdr3_nt: TGCAGTGCTAGAGATCAGGGGACAGGGGTCTACTATGGCTACACCTTC
j_call: TRBJ1-2
clone_size: -
v_call: TRBV20-1
d_call: TRBD1

cdr3_aa: CASTLAGEKDTQYF
cdr3_nt: TGTGCCAGCACCCTAGCGGGAGAAAAGGATACGCAGTATTTT
j_call: TRBJ2-3
clone_size: many
v_call: TRBV6-2/TRBV6-3
d_call: TRBD2

cdr3_aa: CASSLTDRGMAFGETQYF
cdr3_nt: TGCGCCAGCAGCTTGACCGACAGGGGGATGGCTTTCGGAGAGACCCAGTACTTC
j_call: TRBJ2-5
clone_size: few
v_call: TRBV5-1
d_call: TRBD1

cdr3_aa: CASTKQGAQAKNIQYF
cdr3_nt: TGTGCCAGCACCAAACAGGGGGCGCAAGCCAAAAACATTCAGTACTTC
j_call: TRBJ2-4
clone_size: many
v_call: TRBV12-3/TRBV12-4
d_call: TRBD1

cdr3_aa: CASSRRRGTANTEAFF
cdr3_nt: TGTGCCAGCAGCAGGAGACGTGGGACAGCGAACACTGAAGCTTTCTTT
j_call: TRBJ1-1
clone_size: many
v_call: TRBV7-8
d_call: TRBD1